This T cell receptor beta chain is drawn from a study of cytomegalovirus exposure and HLA in healthy donors. Findings of the study overall: Association of a missense DCLRE1C variant with TCR beta V- and J-gene trimming was reported in a later analysis. Later, TCR association rates were found to vary by HLA locus, highest for DRB1 and lowest for HLA-C.

As for this clone: What it binds is not known.

Both 60 Vbeta primers and 13 Jbeta primers went into the PCR. In the authors' methods: Later reanalysis found around 80 million unique TCR beta chains, about 11 million of them shared. Assay used: immunoSEQ multiplex PCR; TCRdb lists only in-frame clones, some missing. That table is the source of V, J and clone size, and D and trimming were worked out from the DNA. The sample includes 95,000 to 150,000 clones, around 77% of them seen just once. The sample consisted of PBMCs. This receptor was identified in a human donor in good health.

CDR3: CASSLLMGQGAYNEQFF. Written as DNA, the CDR3 is TGTGCCAGCAGCCTACTAATGGGACAGGGGGCCTACAATGAGCAGTTCTTC. The rearrangement joins TRBV13 to TRBJ2-1; 11 bases fit TRBD1. J lost 2 bases, V lost 5 bases, and 8 bases had no gene match. The CDR3 is 17 residues long. From germline, CDR1 is PRHDT and CDR2 FYEKMQ (reference sequence).